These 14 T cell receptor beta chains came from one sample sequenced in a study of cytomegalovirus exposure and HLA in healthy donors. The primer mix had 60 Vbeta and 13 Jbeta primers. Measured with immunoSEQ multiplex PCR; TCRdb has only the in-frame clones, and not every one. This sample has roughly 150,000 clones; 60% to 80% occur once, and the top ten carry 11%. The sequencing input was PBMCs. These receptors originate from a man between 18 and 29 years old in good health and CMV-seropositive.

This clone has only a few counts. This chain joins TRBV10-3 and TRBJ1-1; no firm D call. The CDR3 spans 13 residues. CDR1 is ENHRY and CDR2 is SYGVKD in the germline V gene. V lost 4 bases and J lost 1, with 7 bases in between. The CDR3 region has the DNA TGTGCCATCAGTGTGGGCGCGAACACTGAAGCTTTCTTT. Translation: CAISVGANTEAFF.

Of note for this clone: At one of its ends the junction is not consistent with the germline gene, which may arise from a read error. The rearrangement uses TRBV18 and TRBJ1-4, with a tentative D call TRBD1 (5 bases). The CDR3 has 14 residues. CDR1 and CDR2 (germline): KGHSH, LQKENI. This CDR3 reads CASSPTVTNEELFF. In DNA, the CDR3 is TGTGCCAGCTCACCGACAGTCACTAATGAAGAACTGTTTTTT. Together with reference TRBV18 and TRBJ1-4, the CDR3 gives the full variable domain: NAGVMQNPRHLVRRRGQEARLRCSPMKGHSHVYWYRQLPEEGLKFMVYLQKENIIDESGMPKERFSAEFPKEGPSILRIQQVVRGDSAAYFCASSPTVTNEELFFGSGTQLSVL.

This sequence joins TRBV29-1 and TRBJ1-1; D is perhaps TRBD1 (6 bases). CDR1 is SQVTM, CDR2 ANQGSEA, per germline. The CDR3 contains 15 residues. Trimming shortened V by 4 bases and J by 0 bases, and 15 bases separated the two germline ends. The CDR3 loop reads CSVADTGQVNTEAFF. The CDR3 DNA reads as TGCAGCGTTGCTGATACAGGGCAGGTGAACACTGAAGCTTTCTTT. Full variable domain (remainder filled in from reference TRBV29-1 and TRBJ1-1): SAVISQKPSRDICQRGTSLTIQCQVDSQVTMMFWYRQQPGQSLTLIATANQGSEATYESGFVIDKFPISRPNLTFSTLTVSNMSPEDSSIYLCSVADTGQVNTEAFFGQGTRLTVV.

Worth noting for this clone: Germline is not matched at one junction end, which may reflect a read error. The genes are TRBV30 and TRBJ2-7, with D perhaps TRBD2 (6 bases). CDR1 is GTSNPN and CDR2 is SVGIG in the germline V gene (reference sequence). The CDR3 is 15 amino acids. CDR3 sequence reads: CAGNYRGLNPGEQHF. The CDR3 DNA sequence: TGTGCCGGAAATTACCGGGGACTCAACCCCGGGGAGCAGCACTTC.

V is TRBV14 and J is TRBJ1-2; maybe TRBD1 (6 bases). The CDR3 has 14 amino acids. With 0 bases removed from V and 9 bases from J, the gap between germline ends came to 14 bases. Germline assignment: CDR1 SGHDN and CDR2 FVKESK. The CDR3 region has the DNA TGTGCCAGCAGCCAAGATCGTCAGGGGCGGAGCTACACCTTC. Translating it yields CASSQDRQGRSYTF.

CDR3: CASSVEGDIYRGYTF. In nucleotides, the CDR3 is TGTGCCAGCAGCGTAGAAGGGGACATTTATAGGGGCTACACCTTC. The chain is built from TRBV9 and TRBJ1-2; possible D gene TRBD1, 6 bases. Germline V CDR1 and CDR2: SGDLS, YYNGEE. CDR3 length: 15 amino acids. Trimming shortened V by 0 bases and J by 8 bases, and 17 bases separated the two germline ends. The full variable domain, with the rest looked up from reference TRBV9 and TRBJ1-2, is DSGVTQTPKHLITATGQRVTLRCSPRSGDLSVYWYQQSLDQGLQFLIQYYNGEERAKGNILERFSAQQFPDLHSELNLSSLELGDSALYFCASSVEGDIYRGYTFGSGTRLTVV.

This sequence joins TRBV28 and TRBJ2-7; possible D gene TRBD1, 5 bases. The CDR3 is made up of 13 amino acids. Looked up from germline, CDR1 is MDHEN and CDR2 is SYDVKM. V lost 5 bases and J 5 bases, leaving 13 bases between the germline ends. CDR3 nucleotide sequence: TGTGCCAGCAGTCCGGACACATACCACGAGCAGTACTTC. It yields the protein CASSPDTYHEQYF.

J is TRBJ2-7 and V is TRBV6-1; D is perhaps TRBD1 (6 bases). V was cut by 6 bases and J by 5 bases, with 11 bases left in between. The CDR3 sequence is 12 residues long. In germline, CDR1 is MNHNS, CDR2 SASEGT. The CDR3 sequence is CASRDRLHEQYF. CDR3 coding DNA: TGTGCCAGCAGGGACAGATTGCACGAGCAGTACTTC.

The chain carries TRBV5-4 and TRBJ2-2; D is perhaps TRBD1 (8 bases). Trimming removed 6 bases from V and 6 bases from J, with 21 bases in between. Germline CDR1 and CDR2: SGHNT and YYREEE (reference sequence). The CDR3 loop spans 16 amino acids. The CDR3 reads CASNSGGTGQSGELFF. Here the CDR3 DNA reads TGTGCCAGCAACTCCGGGGGGACAGGACAATCCGGGGAGCTGTTTTTT.

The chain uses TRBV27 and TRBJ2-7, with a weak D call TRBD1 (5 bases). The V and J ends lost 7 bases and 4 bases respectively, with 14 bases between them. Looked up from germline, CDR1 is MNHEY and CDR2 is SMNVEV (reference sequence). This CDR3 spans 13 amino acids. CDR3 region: CASTGSKGYEQYF. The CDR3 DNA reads TGTGCCAGCACCGGGTCGAAGGGGTACGAGCAGTACTTC.

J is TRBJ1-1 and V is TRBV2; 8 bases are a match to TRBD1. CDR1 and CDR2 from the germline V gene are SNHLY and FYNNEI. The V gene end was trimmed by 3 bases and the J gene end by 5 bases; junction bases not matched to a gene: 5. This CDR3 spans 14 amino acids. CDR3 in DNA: TGTGCCAGCAGTGATGGACAGGGATGGACTGAAGCTTTCTTT. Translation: CASSDGQGWTEAFF.

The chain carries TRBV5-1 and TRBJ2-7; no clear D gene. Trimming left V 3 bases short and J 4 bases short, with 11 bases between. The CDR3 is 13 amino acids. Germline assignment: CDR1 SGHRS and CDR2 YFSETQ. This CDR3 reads CASSSGVRYEQYF. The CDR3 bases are TGCGCCAGCAGCTCCGGAGTCCGGTACGAGCAGTACTTC.

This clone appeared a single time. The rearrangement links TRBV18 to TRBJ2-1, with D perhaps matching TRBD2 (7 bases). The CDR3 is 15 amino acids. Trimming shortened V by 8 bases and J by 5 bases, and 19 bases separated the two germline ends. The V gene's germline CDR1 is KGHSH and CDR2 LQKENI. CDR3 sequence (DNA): TGTGCCAGCAGCCCGGAAGCGGGACAAAACAATGAGCAGTTCTTC. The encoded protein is CASSPEAGQNNEQFF.

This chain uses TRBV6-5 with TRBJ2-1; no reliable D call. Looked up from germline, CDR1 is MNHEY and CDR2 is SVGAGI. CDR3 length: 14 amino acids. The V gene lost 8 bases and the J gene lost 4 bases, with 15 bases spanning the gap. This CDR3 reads CASAPQHPYNEQFF. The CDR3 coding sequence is TGTGCCAGCGCCCCTCAACACCCTTACAATGAGCAGTTCTTC.